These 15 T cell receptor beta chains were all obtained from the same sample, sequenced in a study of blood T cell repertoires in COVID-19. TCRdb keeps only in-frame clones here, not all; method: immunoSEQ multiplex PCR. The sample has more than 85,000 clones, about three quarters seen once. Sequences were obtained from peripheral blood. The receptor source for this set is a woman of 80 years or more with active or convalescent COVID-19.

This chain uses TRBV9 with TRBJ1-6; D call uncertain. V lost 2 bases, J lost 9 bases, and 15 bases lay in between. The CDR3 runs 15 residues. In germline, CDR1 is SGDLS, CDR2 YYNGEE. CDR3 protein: CASSVETSLGSPLHF. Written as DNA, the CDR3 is TGTGCCAGCAGCGTGGAGACGTCTTTGGGTTCACCCCTCCACTTT. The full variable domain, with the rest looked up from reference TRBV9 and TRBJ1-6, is DSGVTQTPKHLITATGQRVTLRCSPRSGDLSVYWYQQSLDQGLQFLIQYYNGEERAKGNILERFSAQQFPDLHSELNLSSLELGDSALYFCASSVETSLGSPLHFGNGTRLTVT.

The CDR3 DNA sequence: TGTGCCAGTAGCGGCCTAGCGGGAGGTCAGGAGACCCAGTACTTC. It yields the protein CASSGLAGGQETQYF. The chain has TRBV19 and TRBJ2-5, with 11 nucleotides matching TRBD2. The germline CDR1 and CDR2 sequences are LNHDA and SQIVND (reference sequence). V lost 6 bases and J lost 5; bases outside the gene matches: 8. The CDR3 spans 15 residues.

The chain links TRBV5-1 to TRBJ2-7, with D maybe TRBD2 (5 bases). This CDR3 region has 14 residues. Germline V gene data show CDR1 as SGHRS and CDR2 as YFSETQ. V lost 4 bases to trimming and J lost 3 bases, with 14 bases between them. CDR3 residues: CASSPEGLGYEQYF. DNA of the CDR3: TGCGCCAGCAGCCCCGAGGGCCTCGGCTACGAGCAGTACTTC.

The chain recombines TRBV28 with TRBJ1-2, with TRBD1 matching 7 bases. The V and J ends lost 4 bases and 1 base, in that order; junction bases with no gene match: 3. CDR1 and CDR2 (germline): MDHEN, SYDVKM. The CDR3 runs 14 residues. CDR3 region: CASSSGQSNYGYTF. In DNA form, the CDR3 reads TGTGCCAGCAGTTCGGGACAGAGTAACTATGGCTACACCTTC.

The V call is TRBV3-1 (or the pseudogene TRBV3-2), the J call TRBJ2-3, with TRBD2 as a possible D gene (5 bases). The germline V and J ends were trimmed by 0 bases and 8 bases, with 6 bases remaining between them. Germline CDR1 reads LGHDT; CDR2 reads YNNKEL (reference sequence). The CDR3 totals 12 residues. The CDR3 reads CASSQDGVTQYF. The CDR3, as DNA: TGTGCCAGCAGCCAAGACGGGGTTACGCAGTATTTT.

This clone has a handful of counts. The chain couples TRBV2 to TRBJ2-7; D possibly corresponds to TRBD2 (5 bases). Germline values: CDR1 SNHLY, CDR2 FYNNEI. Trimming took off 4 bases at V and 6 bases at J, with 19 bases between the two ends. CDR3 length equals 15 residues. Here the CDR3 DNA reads TGTGCCAGCAGTGGGCAATGGACTCAAAGTGGCGAGCAGTACTTC. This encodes CASSGQWTQSGEQYF.

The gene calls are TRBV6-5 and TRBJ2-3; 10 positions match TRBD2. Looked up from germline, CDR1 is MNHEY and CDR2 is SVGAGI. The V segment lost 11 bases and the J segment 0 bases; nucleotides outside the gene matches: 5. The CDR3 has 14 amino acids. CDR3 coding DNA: TGTGCCTCGCGACTAGCGGGTAGCACAGATACGCAGTATTTT. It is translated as CASRLAGSTDTQYF.

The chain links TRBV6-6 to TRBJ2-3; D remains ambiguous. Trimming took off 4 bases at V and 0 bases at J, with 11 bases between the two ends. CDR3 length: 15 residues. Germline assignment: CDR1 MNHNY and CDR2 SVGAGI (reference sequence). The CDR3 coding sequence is TGTGCCAGCAGTTTTCAGCCGACTAGCACAGATACGCAGTATTTT. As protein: CASSFQPTSTDTQYF.

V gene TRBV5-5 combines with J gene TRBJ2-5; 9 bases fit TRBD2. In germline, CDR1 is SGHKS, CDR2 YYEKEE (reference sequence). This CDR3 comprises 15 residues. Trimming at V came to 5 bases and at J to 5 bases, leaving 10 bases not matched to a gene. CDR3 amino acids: CASRASGTSYETQYF. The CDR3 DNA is TGTGCCAGCAGAGCATCCGGGACTAGCTATGAGACCCAGTACTTC.

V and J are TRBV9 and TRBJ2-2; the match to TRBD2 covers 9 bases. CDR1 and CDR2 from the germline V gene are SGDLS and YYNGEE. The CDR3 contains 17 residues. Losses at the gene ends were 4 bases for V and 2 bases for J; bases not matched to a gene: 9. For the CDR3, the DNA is TGTGCCAGCAGCCCTCGGACTAGCGCATCTAACACCGGGGAGCTGTTTTTT. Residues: CASSPRTSASNTGELFF.

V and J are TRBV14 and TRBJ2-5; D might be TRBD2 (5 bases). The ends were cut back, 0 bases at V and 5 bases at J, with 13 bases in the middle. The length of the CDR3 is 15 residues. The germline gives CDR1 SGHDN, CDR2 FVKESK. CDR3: CASSQDPSRRETQYF. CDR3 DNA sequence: TGTGCCAGCAGCCAAGATCCTAGCCGGAGGGAGACCCAGTACTTC.

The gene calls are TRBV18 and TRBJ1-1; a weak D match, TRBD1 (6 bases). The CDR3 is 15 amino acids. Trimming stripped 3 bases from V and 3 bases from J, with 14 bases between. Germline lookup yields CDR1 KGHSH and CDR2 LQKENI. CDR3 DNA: TGTGCCAGCTCACCTTTGGCCGGGACATACACTGAAGCTTTCTTT. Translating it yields CASSPLAGTYTEAFF.

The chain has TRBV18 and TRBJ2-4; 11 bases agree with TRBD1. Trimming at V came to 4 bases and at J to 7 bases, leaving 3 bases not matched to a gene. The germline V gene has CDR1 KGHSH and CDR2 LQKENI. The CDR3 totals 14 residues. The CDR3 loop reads CASSRTGGRNIQYF. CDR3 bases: TGTGCCAGCTCACGGACAGGGGGCAGGAACATTCAGTACTTC.

DNA for the CDR3: TGTGCCACCAGTGATGCTAGCGGAGGGCCCAATGAGCAGTTCTTC. Amino acid sequence: CATSDASGGPNEQFF. The gene calls are TRBV24-1 and TRBJ2-1; 7 bases match TRBD2. Germline assignment: CDR1 KGHDR and CDR2 SFDVKD. V lost 3 bases to trimming and J lost 6 bases; unmatched junction nucleotides: 7. The CDR3 spans 15 residues.

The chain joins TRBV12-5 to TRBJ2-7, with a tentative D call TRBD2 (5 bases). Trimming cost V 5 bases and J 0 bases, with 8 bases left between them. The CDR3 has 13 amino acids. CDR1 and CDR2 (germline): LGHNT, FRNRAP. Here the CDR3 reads CASGRGSSYEQYF. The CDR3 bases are TGTGCTAGTGGTCGGGGAAGCTCCTACGAGCAGTACTTC.